Following are 14 T cell receptor beta chains from one sample sequenced in a study of CD8 T cells in ankylosing spondylitis. From the 5' RACE reads, TCRdb called clonotypes with MiXCR, one entry per CDR3 protein. The data hold 150,000 to 200,000 distinct CDR3 sequences, with roughly 31% observed a single time. What was sequenced was synovial fluid, either unsorted or a sorted T cell fraction (not recorded which). The receptors stem from a male donor with ankylosing spondylitis.

The chain carries TRBV19 and TRBJ2-1; 14 bases are a match to TRBD2. Germline V lookup: CDR1 LNHDA, CDR2 SQIVND (reference sequence). V lost 3 bases and J lost 8; bases outside the gene matches: 6. This CDR3 is built from 16 residues. The CDR3 loop reads CASSIGTSGRLDEQFF. The CDR3 DNA reads as TGTGCCAGTAGTATCGGGACTAGCGGGAGATTGGATGAGCAGTTCTTC.

CDR3 loop: CASSPVGQDLFF. The DNA for the CDR3 is TGTGCCAGCTCACCGGTAGGACAGGATCTGTTCTTC. This sequence joins TRBV18 and TRBJ2-1, with 7 bases matching TRBD1. The CDR3 length is 12 residues. Losses at the gene ends were 3 bases for V and 15 bases for J; bases not matched to a gene: 8. From germline, CDR1 is KGHSH and CDR2 LQKENI.

The chain joins TRBV29-1 to TRBJ2-3; D is ambiguous. The V and J ends lost 4 bases and 0 bases respectively, with 5 bases between them. This CDR3 comprises 12 residues. Germline CDR1 SQVTM, CDR2 ANQGSEA. The CDR3 coding sequence is TGCAGCGTTGGGCAGAGCACAGATACGCAGTATTTT. This translates into CSVGQSTDTQYF.

This clonotype came up many times. The V and J genes are TRBV20-1 and TRBJ1-6, with TRBD1 matching over 8 bases. The germline V gene has CDR1 DFQATT and CDR2 SNEGSKA (reference sequence). J lost 9 bases, V lost 0 bases, and 4 bases had no gene match. This CDR3 comprises 14 residues. CDR3 sequence (DNA): TGCAGTGCTAGAGATGACAGGGGTGGTTCACCCCTCCACTTT. Translated: CSARDDRGGSPLHF.

The V gene is TRBV5-1, the J gene TRBJ1-1; 8 positions agree with TRBD1. The CDR3 is 16 residues long. CDR1 is SGHRS and CDR2 is YFSETQ in the germline V gene. Trimming removed 4 bases from V and 4 bases from J; junction bases left unmatched: 12. CDR3 amino acids: CASSAGGPQGATEAFF. The CDR3 region has the DNA TGCGCCAGCAGCGCCGGAGGGCCCCAGGGGGCCACTGAAGCTTTCTTT.

This clonotype was counted ten times or more. The chain carries TRBV6-5 and TRBJ1-4; D gene ambiguous. V lost 6 bases to trimming and J lost 7 bases, with 9 bases between them. The CDR3 runs to 12 residues. Germline CDR1 and CDR2: MNHEY and SVGAGI. CDR3 residues: CASSPGPEKLFF. In DNA, the CDR3 is TGTGCCAGCAGCCCCGGACCTGAAAAACTGTTTTTT.

This rearrangement joins TRBV5-6 to TRBJ2-2, with D uncertain. Trimming removed 5 bases at V and 4 bases at J, with 12 bases between. There are 14 residues in the CDR3. Looked up from germline, CDR1 is SGHDT and CDR2 is YYEEEE. CDR3 in amino acids: CASRQNGLTGELFF. CDR3 DNA: TGTGCCAGCAGGCAGAACGGCCTCACCGGGGAGCTGTTTTTT.

The J gene is TRBJ2-7, the V gene TRBV6-1; D is possibly TRBD1 (6 bases). Trimming shortened V by 6 bases and J by 2 bases, and 29 bases separated the two germline ends. Looked up from germline, CDR1 is MNHNS and CDR2 is SASEGT. The CDR3 is 19 amino acids. The chain's CDR3 is CASRKGVKKQGFPTYEQYF. Written as DNA, the CDR3 is TGTGCCAGCAGGAAGGGAGTTAAAAAACAGGGTTTCCCCACCTACGAGCAGTACTTC.

The chain combines TRBV28 with TRBJ2-1, with 7 bases lining up with TRBD2. Looked up from germline, CDR1 is MDHEN and CDR2 is SYDVKM. This CDR3 contains 13 residues. Trimming at V came to 6 bases and at J to 7 bases, leaving 6 bases not matched to a gene. CDR3 protein: CASSNRGGNEQFF. DNA for the CDR3: TGTGCCAGCAGCAACCGCGGGGGAAATGAGCAGTTCTTC. The full variable domain, its missing parts supplied by reference TRBV28 and TRBJ2-1, is DVKVTQSSRYLVKRTGEKVFLECVQDMDHENMFWYRQDPGLGLRLIYFSYDVKMKEKGDIPEGYSVSREKKERFSLILESASTNQTSMYLCASSNRGGNEQFFGPGTRLTVL.

The rearrangement uses TRBV6-2 or TRBV6-3 and TRBJ2-3, with no clear D. Trimming removed 6 bases from V and 8 bases from J, with 9 bases in between. Germline V gene data show CDR1 as MNHEY and CDR2 as SVGEGT. The CDR3 has 11 residues. CDR3 region: CASRNPGTQYF. The CDR3 DNA reads TGTGCCAGCAGAAATCCTGGTACGCAGTATTTT.

Written as DNA, the CDR3 is TGTGCCAGCAGCCGGGGCGGGGGGGCCGGAGAGACCCAGTACTTC. Amino acid sequence: CASSRGGGAGETQYF. The V gene is TRBV3-1, the J gene TRBJ2-5; 9 nucleotides match TRBD2. The J segment lost 4 bases and the V segment lost 4 bases, leaving 7 bases of the junction unmatched. The length of the CDR3 is 15 residues. Germline V gives CDR1 LGHDT, CDR2 YNNKEL (reference sequence).

This chain connects TRBV28 to TRBJ2-7; D is unclear. This CDR3 is built from 11 residues. Trimming took 6 bases from V and 6 from J, leaving 9 bases between them. Germline assignment: CDR1 MDHEN and CDR2 SYDVKM. The CDR3 reads CASSLFGEQYF. The CDR3 DNA is TGTGCCAGCAGCCTCTTCGGCGAGCAGTACTTC.

The table lists this clonotype with a few counts. This sequence joins TRBV5-1 and TRBJ2-5; TRBD1 matches 9 bases. The CDR3 is 16 amino acids. Losses at the gene ends were 4 bases for V and 3 bases for J; bases not matched to a gene: 10. Germline loops: CDR1 SGHRS, CDR2 YFSETQ. CDR3 amino acids: CASSIGAGTGKETQYF. The CDR3, as DNA: TGCGCCAGCAGCATAGGAGCCGGGACAGGGAAAGAGACCCAGTACTTC.

This clonotype showed up just once. The chain couples TRBV5-1 to TRBJ2-4, with TRBD2 as a possible D gene (5 bases). Germline values: CDR1 SGHRS, CDR2 YFSETQ. Trimming took off 4 bases at V and 7 bases at J, with 12 bases between the two ends. CDR3 length: 13 amino acids. The CDR3 DNA sequence: TGCGCCAGCAGCCGAGGGTTAGGGAACATTCAGTACTTC. Translating it yields CASSRGLGNIQYF.